This T cell receptor beta chain was recovered during a study of T cell repertoires and Cas9 in healthy adults. For the study at large: Characterization of SpCas9-reactive CD4 and CD8 T cells covered multi-effector potency, cytotoxicity and lineage. Study outcomes and limitations: Reportedly, SpCas9-reactive effector T cell proliferation and function were mitigated by SpCas9-reactive Tregs in vitro.

Germline V gene data show CDR1 as SGHTS and CDR2 as YDEGEE. There are 14 residues in the CDR3. V gave up 4 bases and J gave up 3 bases; unmatched junction bases: 5. Only a few counts were recorded for this clone. Antigen unknown. Other DNA sequences in this sample translate to the same CDR3. Method: immunoSEQ multiplex PCR; TCRdb's copy keeps in-frame clones and lacks some. The sample yields over 20,000 clones, 91% seen once. This sequence was found in a human donor in good health. Material: CD4+ effector T cells (CD127+, CD25-, CD137-, CD154-) from PBMCs; culture status not recorded. The chain links TRBV5-8 to TRBJ2-7; 9 bases are a match to TRBD1. CDR3 sequence reads: CASSLGQGIYEQYF. The CDR3 coding sequence is TGTGCCAGCAGCCTAGGACAGGGGATCTACGAGCAGTACTTC.